The rows below give T cell receptor beta chains drawn from one sample of a study of cytomegalovirus exposure and HLA in healthy donors. Repertoires were generated with immunoSEQ multiplex PCR, while TCRdb's copy carries only in-frame clones and drops some. The repertoire consists of 250,000 or so clones, with roughly 91% occurring once and the leading ten covering about 1.7%. The material sequenced was PBMCs. Source of these receptors: a girl aged 2-10 years in good health and CMV-seronegative. The conserved cysteine and the conserved F or W are not part of the CDR3 here. Each record gives: J gene, D gene, V gene, CDR3 protein. A D gene is named only where the DNA matches it firmly.

>TRBJ1-6|-|TRBV9
ASSVTGSYNSPLH
>TRBJ1-5|-|TRBV27
ASSLGRDQPQH
>TRBJ2-5|-|TRBV2
ASGRGEETQY
>TRBJ1-2|-|TRBV27
ASSTDRFDGYT
>TRBJ1-5|TRBD1|TRBV4-1
ASSQSGTENQPQH
>TRBJ2-7|TRBD1|TRBV7-9
ASSPRQGFYEQY
>TRBJ2-3|TRBD1|TRBV7-9
ASSPPGTGADTQY
>TRBJ1-1|-|TRBV11-3
ASSLDAGPNEAF
>TRBJ2-7|TRBD2|TRBV6-5
ASSLGGSYEQY
>TRBJ2-7|-|TRBV7-2
ASSLATIYEQY
>TRBJ2-2|TRBD1|TRBV15
ATSRVHGQGVNTGELF
>TRBJ2-3|TRBD1|TRBV30
AWSVPRGLVTDTQY
>TRBJ2-3|TRBD2|TRBV4-2
ASSPTSGRPTDTQY
>TRBJ2-1|TRBD2|TRBV7-3
ASSLRGGENNEQF